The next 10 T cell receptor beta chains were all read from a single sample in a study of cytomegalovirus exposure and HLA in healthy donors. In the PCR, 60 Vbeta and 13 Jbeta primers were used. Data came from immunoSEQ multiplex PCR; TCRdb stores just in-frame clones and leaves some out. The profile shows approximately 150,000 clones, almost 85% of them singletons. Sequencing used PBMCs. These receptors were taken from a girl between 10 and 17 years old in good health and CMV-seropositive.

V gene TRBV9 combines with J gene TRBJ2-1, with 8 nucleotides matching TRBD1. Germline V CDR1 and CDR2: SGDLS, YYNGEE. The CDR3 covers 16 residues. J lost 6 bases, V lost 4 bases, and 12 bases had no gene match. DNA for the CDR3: TGTGCCAGCAGCTTTTTAACCGGGACAGGAGTCAATGAGCAGTTCTTC. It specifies CASSFLTGTGVNEQFF.

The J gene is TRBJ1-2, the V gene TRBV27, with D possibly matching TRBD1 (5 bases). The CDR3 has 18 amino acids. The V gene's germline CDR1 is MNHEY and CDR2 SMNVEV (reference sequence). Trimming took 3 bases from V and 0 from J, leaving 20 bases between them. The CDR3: CASSFTLDRSATNYGYTF. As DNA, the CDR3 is TGTGCCAGCAGTTTTACATTAGACAGATCCGCTACTAACTATGGCTACACCTTC.

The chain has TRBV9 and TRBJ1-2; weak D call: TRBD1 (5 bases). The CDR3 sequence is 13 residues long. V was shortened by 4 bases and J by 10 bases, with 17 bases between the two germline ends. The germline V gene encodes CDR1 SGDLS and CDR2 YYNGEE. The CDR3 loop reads CASSPPDRLNYTF. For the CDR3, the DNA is TGTGCCAGCAGCCCCCCCGACAGATTGAACTACACCTTC.

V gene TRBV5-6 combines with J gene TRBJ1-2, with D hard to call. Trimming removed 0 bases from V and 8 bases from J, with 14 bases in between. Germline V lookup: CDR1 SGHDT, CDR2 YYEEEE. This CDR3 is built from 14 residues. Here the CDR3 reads CASSLAGTTGGYTF. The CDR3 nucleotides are TGTGCCAGCAGCTTGGCGGGTACTACGGGGGGCTACACCTTC.

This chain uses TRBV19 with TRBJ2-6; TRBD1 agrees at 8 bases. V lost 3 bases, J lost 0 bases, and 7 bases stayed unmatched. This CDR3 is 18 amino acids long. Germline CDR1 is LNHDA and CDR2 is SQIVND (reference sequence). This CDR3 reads CASSIRGQGGSGANVLTF. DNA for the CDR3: TGTGCCAGTAGTATCCGAGGACAGGGTGGCTCTGGGGCCAACGTCCTGACTTTC.

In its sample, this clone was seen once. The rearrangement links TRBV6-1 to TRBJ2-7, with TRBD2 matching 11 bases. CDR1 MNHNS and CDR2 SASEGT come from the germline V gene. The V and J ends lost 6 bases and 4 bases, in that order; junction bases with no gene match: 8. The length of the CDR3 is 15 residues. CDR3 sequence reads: CASSQLAGAQYEQYF. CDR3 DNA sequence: TGTGCCAGCAGCCAACTAGCGGGGGCCCAATACGAGCAGTACTTC.

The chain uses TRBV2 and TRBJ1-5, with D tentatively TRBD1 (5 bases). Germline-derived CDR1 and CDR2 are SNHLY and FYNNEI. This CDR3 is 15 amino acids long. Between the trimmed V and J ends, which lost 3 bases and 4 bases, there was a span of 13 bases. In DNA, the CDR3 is TGTGCCAGCAGTGACCCGGGACTTGGAAATCAGCCCCAGCATTTT. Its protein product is CASSDPGLGNQPQHF.

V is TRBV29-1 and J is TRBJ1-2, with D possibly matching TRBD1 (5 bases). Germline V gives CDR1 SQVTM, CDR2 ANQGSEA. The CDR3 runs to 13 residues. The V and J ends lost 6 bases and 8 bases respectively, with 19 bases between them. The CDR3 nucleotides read TGCAGCGTGGGTCCATCGACAGTTTACGGCTACACCTTC. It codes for CSVGPSTVYGYTF.

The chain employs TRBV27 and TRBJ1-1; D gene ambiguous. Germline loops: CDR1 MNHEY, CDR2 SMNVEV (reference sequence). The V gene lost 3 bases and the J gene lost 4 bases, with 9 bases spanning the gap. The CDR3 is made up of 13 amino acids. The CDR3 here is CASSFGSSTEAFF. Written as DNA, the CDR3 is TGTGCCAGCAGTTTTGGGAGTAGCACTGAAGCTTTCTTT.

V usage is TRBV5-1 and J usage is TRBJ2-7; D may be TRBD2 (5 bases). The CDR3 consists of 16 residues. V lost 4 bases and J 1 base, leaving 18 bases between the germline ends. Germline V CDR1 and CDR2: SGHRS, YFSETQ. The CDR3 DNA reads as TGCGCCAGCAGCCCCCGAAGGGAGCCACTTTCCTACGAGCAGTACTTC. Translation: CASSPRREPLSYEQYF.